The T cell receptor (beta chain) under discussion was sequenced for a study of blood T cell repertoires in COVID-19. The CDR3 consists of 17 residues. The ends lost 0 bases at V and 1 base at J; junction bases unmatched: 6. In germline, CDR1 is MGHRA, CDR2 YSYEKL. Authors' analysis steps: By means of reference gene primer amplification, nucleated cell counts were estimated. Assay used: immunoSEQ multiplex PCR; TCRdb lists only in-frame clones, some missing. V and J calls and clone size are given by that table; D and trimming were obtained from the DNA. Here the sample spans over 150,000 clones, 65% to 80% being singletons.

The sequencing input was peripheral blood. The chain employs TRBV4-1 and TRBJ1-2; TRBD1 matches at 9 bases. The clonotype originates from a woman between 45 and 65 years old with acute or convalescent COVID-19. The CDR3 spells CASSQDRTGEFNYGYTF. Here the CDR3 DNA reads TGCGCCAGCAGCCAAGATCGGACAGGGGAATTTAACTATGGCTACACCTTC.